Below are 17 T cell receptor beta chains sequenced from a single sample in a study of cytomegalovirus exposure and HLA in healthy donors. The PCR ran on 60 Vbeta and 13 Jbeta primers. Generated by immunoSEQ multiplex PCR, the TCRdb table keeps only in-frame clones and is missing some. The sample holds about 110,000 clones; about 80% are singletons and the top ten take around 15%. Sequencing was done on a sample of PBMCs. These TCRs come from a man younger than 45 in good health and CMV-seropositive.

Notes on this clone: The same CDR3 is also encoded by other DNA sequences in this sample. The chain uses TRBV4-3 and TRBJ2-7; TRBD2 might be the D (5 bases). The V end was cut by 0 bases, the J end by 3 bases, with 6 bases between. This CDR3 spans 13 amino acids. The V gene's germline CDR1 is LGHNA and CDR2 YSLEER. The CDR3 nucleotides are TGCGCCAGCAGCCAAGATCGGGGCTACGAGCAGTACTTC. Its translation is CASSQDRGYEQYF.

This chain links TRBV5-1 with TRBJ2-4; 10 positions agree with TRBD2. Germline-derived CDR1 and CDR2 are SGHRS and YFSETQ. This CDR3 has 14 residues. V lost 4 bases to trimming and J lost 5 bases; unmatched junction nucleotides: 3. The CDR3 DNA reads as TGCGCCAGCAGCCCCGGGACTAGCGAAAACATTCAGTACTTC. Its translation is CASSPGTSENIQYF.

J is TRBJ1-4 and V is TRBV23-1; TRBD1 might be the D (6 bases). TRBV23-1 is recorded as an ORF, its role being uncertain. The CDR3 length is 18 residues. The V and J ends lost 1 base and 3 bases respectively, with 18 bases between them. Written as DNA, the CDR3 is TGCGCCAGCAGTCAATGGTCCCCAACAGGGTCTGCTAATGAAAAACTGTTTTTT. This encodes CASSQWSPTGSANEKLFF.

The V gene is TRBV7-2, the J gene TRBJ1-6; TRBD1 might be the D (5 bases). The CDR3 contains 16 residues. Germline assignment: CDR1 SGHTA and CDR2 FQGNSA. V was cut by 0 bases and J by 7 bases, with 13 bases left in between. CDR3 sequence reads: CASSLAGVGPNSPLHF. The CDR3 bases are TGTGCCAGCAGCTTAGCAGGGGTGGGGCCCAATTCACCCCTCCACTTT.

This chain connects TRBV7-2 to TRBJ1-2; 10 nucleotides agree with TRBD1. The CDR3 consists of 13 residues. Trimming took 5 bases from V and 5 from J; bases not matched to a gene: 2. Looked up from germline, CDR1 is SGHTA and CDR2 is FQGNSA. The CDR3: CASSPGQGYGYTF. The DNA of the CDR3 is TGTGCCAGCAGCCCGGGACAGGGGTATGGCTACACCTTC.

The V gene is TRBV29-1, the J gene TRBJ1-1, with no clear D. The CDR3 extends over 13 amino acids. CDR1 is SQVTM and CDR2 is ANQGSEA in the germline V gene. The V and J ends lost 8 bases and 0 bases respectively, with 13 bases between them. The chain's CDR3 is CSSGSPVNTEAFF. As DNA, the CDR3 is TGCAGCTCGGGTTCCCCCGTGAACACTGAAGCTTTCTTT.

The table lists this clone with a count of one. The rearrangement links TRBV15 to TRBJ1-1, with D hard to call. The V gene's germline CDR1 is LNHNV and CDR2 YYDKDF (reference sequence). The CDR3 totals 13 residues. With 0 bases removed from V and 1 base from J, the gap between germline ends came to 3 bases. In DNA, the CDR3 is TGTGCCACCAGCAGAGATAGGAACACTGAAGCTTTCTTT. Translation: CATSRDRNTEAFF.

The rearrangement joins TRBV28 to TRBJ1-1; D is ambiguous. Germline values: CDR1 MDHEN, CDR2 SYDVKM. The CDR3 consists of 16 residues. With 2 bases removed from V and 1 base from J, the gap between germline ends came to 14 bases. The CDR3 bases are TGTGCCAGCAGTTTAGATATAGGGAGCGGGAACACTGAAGCTTTCTTT. Protein sequence: CASSLDIGSGNTEAFF.

The V gene is TRBV6-1, the J gene TRBJ1-2; D is possibly TRBD1 (6 bases). The germline CDR1 and CDR2 sequences are MNHNS and SASEGT. V was cut by 6 bases and J by 2 bases, with 10 bases left in between. The CDR3 spans 13 residues. The CDR3 region is CASSRDTNYGYTF. The CDR3 DNA follows: TGTGCCAGCAGCCGGGACACGAACTATGGCTACACCTTC.

The chain has TRBV18 and TRBJ2-7, with 7 nucleotides matching TRBD1. V lost 1 base to trimming and J lost 5 bases; unmatched junction nucleotides: 8. Germline lookup yields CDR1 KGHSH and CDR2 LQKENI. The length of the CDR3 is 15 residues. The DNA for the CDR3 is TGTGCCAGCTCACCACGCGACAGGGATTTCCACGAGCAGTACTTC. This codes for CASSPRDRDFHEQYF.

The gene calls are TRBV7-9 and TRBJ1-5, with 7 bases identical to TRBD1. Germline trimming cut 0 bases from V and 2 bases from J; bases unmatched to any gene: 1. The CDR3 length is 15 residues. The germline CDR1 and CDR2 sequences are SEHNR and FQNEAQ (reference sequence). The CDR3 nucleotides are TGTGCCAGCAGCTTAGCTGGGACAGGCAATCAGCCCCAGCATTTT. As protein: CASSLAGTGNQPQHF.

The rearrangement joins TRBV6-6 to TRBJ2-1; TRBD2 matches 12 bases. With V trimmed by 7 bases and J by 9 bases, 10 bases remained unmatched. This CDR3 has 15 residues. Per the germline V gene, CDR1 is MNHNY and CDR2 is SVGAGI (reference sequence). The CDR3 region is CASTPLAGGLGEQFF. DNA of the CDR3: TGTGCCAGCACCCCACTAGCGGGGGGTTTGGGTGAGCAGTTCTTC.

This clone occurred a few times. The chain is built from TRBV11-2 and TRBJ2-4; D possibly corresponds to TRBD2 (5 bases). The CDR3 covers 14 residues. V dropped 8 bases and J dropped 3 bases, with 14 bases sitting between them. Germline assignment: CDR1 SGHAT and CDR2 FQNNGV. CDR3 loop: CASQRVGGKNIQYF. In DNA form, the CDR3 reads TGTGCCAGCCAGAGGGTTGGTGGCAAAAACATTCAGTACTTC.

Comments on this clone: Different DNA sequences within this sample yield the same CDR3. This chain connects TRBV6-1 to TRBJ1-2, with 8 bases lining up with TRBD1. The length of the CDR3 is 14 residues. V trimming: 7 bases; J trimming: 2 bases; junction bases outside the gene matches: 6. Germline CDR1 MNHNS, CDR2 SASEGT. In DNA, the CDR3 is TGTGCCAGCACCCGGACAGGGCAAAACTATGGCTACACCTTC. This gives the protein CASTRTGQNYGYTF.

Here the CDR3 DNA reads TGTGCCAGCAGCTTGGACGGACAGGGGTTGGAGACCCAGTACTTC. Translated: CASSLDGQGLETQYF. The chain recombines TRBV5-4 with TRBJ2-5; 9 bases match TRBD1. Trimming cost V 0 bases and J 5 bases; bases outside gene matches: 5. Germline values: CDR1 SGHNT, CDR2 YYREEE (reference sequence). The CDR3 runs 15 residues.

The gene calls are TRBV4-1 and TRBJ1-2, with D perhaps TRBD1 (5 bases). V lost 1 base to trimming and J lost 7 bases, with 13 bases between them. The CDR3 contains 14 residues. CDR1 is MGHRA and CDR2 is YSYEKL in the germline V gene. CDR3 residues: CASSQGRDPFGYTF. CDR3 DNA: TGCGCCAGCAGCCAAGGGAGGGACCCCTTTGGCTACACCTTC.

This chain connects TRBV6-5 to TRBJ1-6; 7 positions match TRBD1. The trim removed 6 bases at V and 4 bases at J, leaving 3 bases unmatched. Germline V CDR1 and CDR2: MNHEY, SVGAGI. CDR3 length: 14 amino acids. The CDR3 DNA reads TGTGCCAGCAGCCTGACAGGGTATAATTCACCCCTCCACTTT. Translating gives CASSLTGYNSPLHF.